The 17 T cell receptor beta chains below were found in one sample sequenced in a study of patients and donors after allogeneic stem cell transplantation. TCRdb processed the RT-PCR reads anew with MiXCR; each CDR3 protein has one entry. Among 150,000 to 200,000 distinct CDR3 sequences, about 40% were seen once, and the ten largest hold approximately 32%. Input material: blood, either unsorted or a sorted T cell fraction (not recorded which). These receptors were obtained from a human donor who was either an allogeneic HSCT recipient or a stem cell or donor lymphocyte infusion donor (not recorded which). It is not recorded whose cells these are; they may come from a transplant donor.

The rearrangement joins TRBV7-2 to TRBJ1-5; possible D gene TRBD1, 5 bases. Trimming stripped 1 base from V and 6 bases from J, with 13 bases between. This CDR3 contains 15 residues. Germline CDR1 is SGHTA and CDR2 is FQGNSA. CDR3 residues: CASSLEPGPGQPQHF. Written as DNA, the CDR3 is TGTGCCAGCAGCTTAGAGCCAGGGCCAGGTCAGCCCCAGCATTTT.

The rearrangement links TRBV7-3 to TRBJ2-2; 7 positions agree with TRBD2. Germline V gene data show CDR1 as SGHTA and CDR2 as FQGTGA. The J segment lost 4 bases and the V segment lost 3 bases, leaving 11 bases of the junction unmatched. The CDR3 extends over 17 amino acids. The CDR3 DNA sequence: TGTGCCAGCAGCTTGTTTGGCGGGAGCGGACTCACCGGGGAGCTGTTTTTT. Residues: CASSLFGGSGLTGELFF.

This rearrangement joins TRBV6-6 to TRBJ1-1; tentatively, D is TRBD1 (5 bases). The CDR3 length is 14 residues. V was shortened by 2 bases and J by 4 bases, with 11 bases between the two germline ends. Germline V gene lookup returns CDR1 MNHNY and CDR2 SVGAGI (reference sequence). The CDR3 here is CASSYRGDATEAFF. The CDR3 nucleotides are TGTGCCAGCAGTTACCGAGGGGACGCCACTGAAGCTTTCTTT.

This clonotype turned up a few times. This rearrangement joins TRBV5-1 to TRBJ1-1; D possibly corresponds to TRBD1 (5 bases). V lost 6 bases and J lost 5, with 17 bases in between. Germline CDR1 SGHRS, CDR2 YFSETQ. This CDR3 is built from 14 residues. CDR3 coding DNA: TGCGCCAGCAACCCGGGACTTTTTTGGACTGAAGCTTTCTTT. Amino acids: CASNPGLFWTEAFF.

The chain couples TRBV3-1 to TRBJ2-1, with 9 positions matching TRBD2. The CDR3 consists of 15 residues. The junction had 4 bases not matched to a gene; V was cut back by 0 bases and J by 7 bases. The V gene's germline CDR1 is LGHDT and CDR2 YNNKEL (reference sequence). CDR3 in amino acids: CASSQELAGTNEQFF. CDR3 bases: TGTGCCAGCAGCCAAGAGCTAGCGGGGACGAATGAGCAGTTCTTC.

The genes are TRBV12-3 or TRBV12-4 and TRBJ2-1; D possibly matches TRBD1 or TRBD2 (6 bases each). Trimming cost V 4 bases and J 10 bases, with 11 bases left between them. The CDR3 contains 12 residues. The DNA of the CDR3 is TGTGCCAGCAGTTGGGGGGCATGGGAGCAGTTCTTC. The encoded protein is CASSWGAWEQFF.

The rearrangement uses TRBV12-3 or TRBV12-4 and TRBJ1-2; D not certain. Trimming cost V 5 bases and J 2 bases, with 15 bases left between them. This CDR3 has 15 amino acids. CDR3: CASSPLGIGNYGYTF. For the CDR3, the DNA is TGTGCCAGCAGTCCCTTGGGGATAGGGAACTATGGCTACACCTTC.

This clonotype has more than one count but fewer than ten. The V gene is TRBV5-1, the J gene TRBJ1-1; no firm D call. V was pared by 3 bases and J by 3 bases, with 12 bases between. Germline lookup yields CDR1 SGHRS and CDR2 YFSETQ. This CDR3 is built from 14 residues. The CDR3 protein is CASSSTSGYTEAFF. The CDR3 region has the DNA TGCGCCAGCAGCTCAACATCCGGATACACTGAAGCTTTCTTT.

The genes are TRBV4-1 and TRBJ2-7; 8 nucleotides align to TRBD2. Trimming at V came to 5 bases and at J to 0 bases, leaving 6 bases not matched to a gene. CDR3 length: 15 amino acids. Germline CDR1 is MGHRA and CDR2 is YSYEKL. Written as DNA, the CDR3 is TGCGCCAGCAGCTCAGGACTAGCCAGCTCCTACGAGCAGTACTTC. Its protein product is CASSSGLASSYEQYF.

This clonotype was seen only a few times. The chain joins TRBV5-1 to TRBJ2-5; 10 nucleotides agree with TRBD2. Germline V gene lookup returns CDR1 SGHRS and CDR2 YFSETQ. The length of the CDR3 is 17 residues. With 5 bases clipped from V and 4 bases from J, the junction kept 14 bases outside the gene matches. DNA of the CDR3: TGCGCCAGCAGTAATAGCGGGAGGTCCTTCTTCGGAGAGACCCAGTACTTC. Translated, it gives CASSNSGRSFFGETQYF.

J is TRBJ2-7 and V is TRBV19; D ambiguous. The CDR3 spans 13 residues. Germline V CDR1 and CDR2: LNHDA, SQIVND (reference sequence). V shed 2 bases and J shed 5 bases, with 10 bases lying between them. CDR3 amino acids: CASSIRARHEQYF. CDR3 nucleotides: TGTGCCAGTAGTATAAGGGCGCGACACGAGCAGTACTTC.

The chain employs TRBV28 and TRBJ1-6, with D unclear. The V end was cut by 2 bases, the J end by 0 bases, with 14 bases between. Per germline, CDR1 MDHEN and CDR2 SYDVKM. The CDR3 is 18 amino acids. This chain's CDR3 is CASSLTAKASSYNSPLHF. Here the CDR3 DNA reads TGTGCCAGCAGTTTAACGGCCAAGGCGAGCTCCTATAATTCACCCCTCCACTTT.

V and J are TRBV29-1 and TRBJ2-7; 10 nucleotides match TRBD2. The V gene end was trimmed by 2 bases and the J gene end by 0 bases; junction bases not matched to a gene: 4. The germline V gene has CDR1 SQVTM and CDR2 ANQGSEA. This CDR3 spans 15 amino acids. Here the CDR3 reads CSVETTSGYSYEQYF. The CDR3, as DNA: TGCAGCGTTGAAACGACTAGCGGGTACTCCTACGAGCAGTACTTC.

The chain employs TRBV12-5 and TRBJ1-2, with 11 bases identical to TRBD1. V lost 9 bases and J lost 8; bases outside the gene matches: 14. From germline, CDR1 is LGHNT and CDR2 FRNRAP. This CDR3 is 15 amino acids long. This CDR3 is CARANRDRGKRGYTF. In DNA, the CDR3 is TGTGCTAGAGCTAACCGGGACAGGGGGAAAAGGGGCTACACCTTC.

The chain is built from TRBV7-3 and TRBJ2-3, with a possible D match to TRBD2 (6 bases). CDR1 is SGHTA, CDR2 FQGTGA, per germline. The V end was cut by 3 bases, the J end by 8 bases, with 15 bases between. The CDR3 is made up of 14 amino acids. CDR3 protein: CASSFMGLSATQYF. CDR3 DNA: TGTGCCAGCAGCTTCATGGGACTCTCAGCTACGCAGTATTTT.

This clonotype has just a few counts. V is TRBV28 and J is TRBJ1-1; 7 nucleotides match TRBD1. The germline CDR1 and CDR2 sequences are MDHEN and SYDVKM. V dropped 6 bases and J dropped 0; count of bases not matched to a gene: 1. The CDR3 totals 13 residues. The CDR3 bases are TGTGCCAGCAGGGGACAGTTGAACACTGAAGCTTTCTTT. Amino acid sequence: CASRGQLNTEAFF.

The chain recombines TRBV20-1 with TRBJ1-2; 8 nucleotides line up with TRBD1. J was trimmed by 4 bases and V by 0 bases; bases with no gene match: 7. This CDR3 has 15 amino acids. The germline V gene has CDR1 DFQATT and CDR2 SNEGSKA (reference sequence). CDR3 nucleotides: TGCAGTGCTAGAGATTCCCAGGGGGCAATCTATGGCTACACCTTC. Protein: CSARDSQGAIYGYTF.